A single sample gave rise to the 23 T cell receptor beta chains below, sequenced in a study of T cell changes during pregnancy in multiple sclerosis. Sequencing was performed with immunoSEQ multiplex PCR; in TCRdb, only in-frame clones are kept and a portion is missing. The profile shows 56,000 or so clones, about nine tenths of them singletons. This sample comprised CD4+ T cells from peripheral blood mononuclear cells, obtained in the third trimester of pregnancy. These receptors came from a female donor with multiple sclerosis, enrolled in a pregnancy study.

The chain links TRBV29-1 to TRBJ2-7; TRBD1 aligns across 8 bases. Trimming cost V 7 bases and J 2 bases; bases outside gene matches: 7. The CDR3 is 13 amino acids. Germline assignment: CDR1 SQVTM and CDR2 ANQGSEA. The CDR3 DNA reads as TGCAGCGCTTCGACGACAGGGGCCTACGAGCAGTACTTC. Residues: CSASTTGAYEQYF.

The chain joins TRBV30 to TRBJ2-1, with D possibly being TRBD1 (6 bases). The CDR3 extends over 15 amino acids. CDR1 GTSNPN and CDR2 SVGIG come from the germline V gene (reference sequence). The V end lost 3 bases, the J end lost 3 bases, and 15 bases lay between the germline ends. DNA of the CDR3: TGTGCCTGGAGCCTCTGGGGGCGAGACTACAATGAGCAGTTCTTC. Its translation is CAWSLWGRDYNEQFF.

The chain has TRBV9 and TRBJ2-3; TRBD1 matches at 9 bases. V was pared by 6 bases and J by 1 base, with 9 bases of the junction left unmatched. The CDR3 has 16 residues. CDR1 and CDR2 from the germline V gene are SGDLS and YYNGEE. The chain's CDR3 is CASIEGRQGGTDTQYF. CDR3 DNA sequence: TGTGCCAGCATAGAAGGTCGACAGGGGGGCACAGATACGCAGTATTTT.

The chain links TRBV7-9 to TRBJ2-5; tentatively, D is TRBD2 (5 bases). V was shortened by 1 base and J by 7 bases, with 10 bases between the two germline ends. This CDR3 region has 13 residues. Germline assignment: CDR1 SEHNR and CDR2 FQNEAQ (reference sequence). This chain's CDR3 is CASSLGLRGTQYF. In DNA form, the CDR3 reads TGTGCCAGCAGCTTAGGCCTACGGGGGACCCAGTACTTC.

CDR3 loop: CASSPSGTGLRGEQFF. In DNA, the CDR3 is TGTGCCAGCAGTCCCTCCGGGACAGGATTAAGGGGGGAGCAGTTCTTC. The rearrangement joins TRBV27 to TRBJ2-1; 8 nucleotides align to TRBD1. Germline CDR1 MNHEY, CDR2 SMNVEV (reference sequence). The CDR3 totals 16 residues. With 5 bases clipped from V and 10 bases from J, the junction kept 16 bases outside the gene matches.

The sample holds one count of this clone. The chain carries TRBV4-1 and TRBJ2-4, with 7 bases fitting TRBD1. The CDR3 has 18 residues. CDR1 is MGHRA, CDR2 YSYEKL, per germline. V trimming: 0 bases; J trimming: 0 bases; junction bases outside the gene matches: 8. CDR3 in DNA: TGCGCCAGCAGCCAAGATCGGAGACAGGGCCTAGCCAAAAACATTCAGTACTTC. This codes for CASSQDRRQGLAKNIQYF.

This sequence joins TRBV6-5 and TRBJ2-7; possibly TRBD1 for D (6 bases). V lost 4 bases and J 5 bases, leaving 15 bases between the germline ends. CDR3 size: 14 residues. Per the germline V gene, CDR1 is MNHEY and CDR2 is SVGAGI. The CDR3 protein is CASSLQGVMDEQYF. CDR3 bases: TGTGCCAGCAGTTTACAGGGCGTGATGGACGAGCAGTACTTC.

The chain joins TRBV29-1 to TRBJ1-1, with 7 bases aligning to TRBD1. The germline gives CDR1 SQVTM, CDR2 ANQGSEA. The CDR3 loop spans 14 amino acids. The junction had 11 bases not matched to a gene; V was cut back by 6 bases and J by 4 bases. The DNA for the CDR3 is TGCAGCGTCGCAAAGACAGGGTTAGCCACTGAAGCTTTCTTT. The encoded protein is CSVAKTGLATEAFF.

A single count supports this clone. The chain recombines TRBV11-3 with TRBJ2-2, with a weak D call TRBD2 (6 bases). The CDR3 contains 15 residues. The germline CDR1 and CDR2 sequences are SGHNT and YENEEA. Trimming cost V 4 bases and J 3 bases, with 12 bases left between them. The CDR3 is CASSSRDFDTGELFF. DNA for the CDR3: TGTGCCAGCAGCTCCCGGGACTTCGACACCGGGGAGCTGTTTTTT.

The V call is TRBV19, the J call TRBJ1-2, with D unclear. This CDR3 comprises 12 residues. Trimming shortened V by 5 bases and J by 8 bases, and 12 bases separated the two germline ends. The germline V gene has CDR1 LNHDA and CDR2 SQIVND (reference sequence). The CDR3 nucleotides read TGTGCCAGTAGTCAGGCCTCATGGGGCTACACCTTC. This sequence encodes CASSQASWGYTF. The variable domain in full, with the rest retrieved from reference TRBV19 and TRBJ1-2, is DGGITQSPKYLFRKEGQNVTLSCEQNLNHDAMYWYRQDPGQGLRLIYYSQIVNDFQKGDIAEGYSVSREKKESFPLTVTSAQKNPTAFYLCASSQASWGYTFGSGTRLTVV.

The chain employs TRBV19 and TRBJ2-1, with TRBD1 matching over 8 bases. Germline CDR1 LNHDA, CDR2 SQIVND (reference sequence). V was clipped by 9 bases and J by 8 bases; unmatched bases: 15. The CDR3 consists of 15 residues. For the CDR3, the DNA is TGTGCCAGCGACAGGGGCGTTTTTATTGGCGATGAGCAGTTCTTC. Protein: CASDRGVFIGDEQFF.

The CDR3 is CASSPQPSSGANVLTF. The CDR3 DNA reads TGCGCCAGCAGCCCACAGCCCAGCTCTGGGGCCAACGTCCTGACTTTC. The rearrangement links TRBV5-1 to TRBJ2-6, with unresolved D. The germline gives CDR1 SGHRS, CDR2 YFSETQ. V was shortened by 4 bases and J by 0 bases, with 11 bases between the two germline ends. This CDR3 region has 16 residues.

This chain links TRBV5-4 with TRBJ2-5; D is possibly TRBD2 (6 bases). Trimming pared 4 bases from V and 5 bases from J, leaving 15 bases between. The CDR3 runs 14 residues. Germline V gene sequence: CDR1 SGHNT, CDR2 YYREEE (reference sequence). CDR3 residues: CASSISEAGETQYF. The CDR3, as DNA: TGTGCCAGCAGCATAAGCGAGGCGGGGGAGACCCAGTACTTC.

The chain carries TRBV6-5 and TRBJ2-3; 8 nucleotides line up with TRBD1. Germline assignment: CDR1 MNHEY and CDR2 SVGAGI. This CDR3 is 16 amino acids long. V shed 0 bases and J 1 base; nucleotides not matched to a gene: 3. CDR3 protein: CASSYSTGGGTDTQYF. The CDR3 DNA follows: TGTGCCAGCAGTTACTCAACAGGGGGTGGCACAGATACGCAGTATTTT.

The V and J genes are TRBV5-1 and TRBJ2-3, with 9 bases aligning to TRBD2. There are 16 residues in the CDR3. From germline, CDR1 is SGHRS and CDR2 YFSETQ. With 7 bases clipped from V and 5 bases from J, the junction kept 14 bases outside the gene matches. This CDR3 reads CASGLSGRGGLDTQYF. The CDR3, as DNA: TGCGCCAGCGGCCTTTCGGGGCGGGGGGGATTAGATACGCAGTATTTT.

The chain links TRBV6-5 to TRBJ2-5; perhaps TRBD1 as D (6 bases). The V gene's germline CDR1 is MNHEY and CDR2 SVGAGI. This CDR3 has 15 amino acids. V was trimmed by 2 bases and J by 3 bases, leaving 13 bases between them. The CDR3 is CASSYAQGIKETQYF. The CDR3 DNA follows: TGTGCCAGCAGTTACGCACAGGGTATTAAAGAGACCCAGTACTTC.

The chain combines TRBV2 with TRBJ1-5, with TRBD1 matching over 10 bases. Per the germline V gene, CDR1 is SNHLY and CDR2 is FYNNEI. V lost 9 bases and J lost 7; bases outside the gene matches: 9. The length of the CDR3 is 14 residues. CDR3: CASMSRDRGQPQHF. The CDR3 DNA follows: TGTGCCAGTATGTCCCGGGACAGGGGCCAGCCCCAGCATTTT. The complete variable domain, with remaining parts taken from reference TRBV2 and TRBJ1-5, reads EPEVTQTPSHQVTQMGQEVILRCVPISNHLYFYWYRQILGQKVEFLVSFYNNEISEKSEIFDDQFSVERPDGSNFTLKIRSTKLEDSAMYFCASMSRDRGQPQHFGDGTRLSIL.

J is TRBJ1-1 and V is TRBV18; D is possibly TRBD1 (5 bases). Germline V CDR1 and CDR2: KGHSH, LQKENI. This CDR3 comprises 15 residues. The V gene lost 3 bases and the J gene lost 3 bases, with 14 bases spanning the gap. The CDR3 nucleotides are TGTGCCAGCTCACCTGGGGCAGGGCAGGACACTGAAGCTTTCTTT. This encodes CASSPGAGQDTEAFF. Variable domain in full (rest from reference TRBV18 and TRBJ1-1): NAGVMQNPRHLVRRRGQEARLRCSPMKGHSHVYWYRQLPEEGLKFMVYLQKENIIDESGMPKERFSAEFPKEGPSILRIQQVVRGDSAAYFCASSPGAGQDTEAFFGQGTRLTVV.

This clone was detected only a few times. CDR3 in amino acids: CASSDYTNTEAFF. CDR3 nucleotides: TGTGCCAGTAGTGACTACACGAACACTGAAGCTTTCTTT. The chain couples TRBV19 to TRBJ1-1, with no clear D. With 5 bases removed from V and 1 base from J, the gap between germline ends came to 8 bases. Germline CDR1 LNHDA, CDR2 SQIVND (reference sequence). This CDR3 region has 13 residues. Supplemented by reference TRBV19 and TRBJ1-1, the full variable domain reads DGGITQSPKYLFRKEGQNVTLSCEQNLNHDAMYWYRQDPGQGLRLIYYSQIVNDFQKGDIAEGYSVSREKKESFPLTVTSAQKNPTAFYLCASSDYTNTEAFFGQGTRLTVV.

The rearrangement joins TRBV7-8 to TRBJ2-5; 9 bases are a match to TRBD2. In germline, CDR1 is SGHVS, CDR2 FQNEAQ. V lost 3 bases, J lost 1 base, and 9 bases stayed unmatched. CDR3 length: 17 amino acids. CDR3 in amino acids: CASSFRREGRRQETQYF. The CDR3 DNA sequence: TGTGCCAGCAGCTTTCGGCGGGAGGGCCGACGCCAAGAGACCCAGTACTTC. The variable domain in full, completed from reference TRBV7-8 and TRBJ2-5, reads GAGVSQSPRYKVAKRGQDVALRCDPISGHVSLFWYQQALGQGPEFLTYFQNEAQLDKSGLPSDRFFAERPEGSVSTLKIQRTQQEDSAVYLCASSFRREGRRQETQYFGPGTRLLVL.

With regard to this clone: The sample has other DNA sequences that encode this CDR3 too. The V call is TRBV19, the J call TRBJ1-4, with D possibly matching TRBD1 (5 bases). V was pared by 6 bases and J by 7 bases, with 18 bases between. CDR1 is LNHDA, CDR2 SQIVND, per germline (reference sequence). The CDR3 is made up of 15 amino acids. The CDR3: CASRLDRRGSEKLFF. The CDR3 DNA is TGTGCCAGTAGGCTCGATAGGCGGGGGAGTGAAAAACTGTTTTTT.

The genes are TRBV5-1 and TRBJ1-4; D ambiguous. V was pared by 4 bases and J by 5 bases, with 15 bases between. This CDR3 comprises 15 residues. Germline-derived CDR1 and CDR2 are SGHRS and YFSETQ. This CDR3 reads CASSPGRPGNEKLFF. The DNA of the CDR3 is TGCGCCAGCAGCCCTGGTCGACCGGGGAATGAAAAACTGTTTTTT.

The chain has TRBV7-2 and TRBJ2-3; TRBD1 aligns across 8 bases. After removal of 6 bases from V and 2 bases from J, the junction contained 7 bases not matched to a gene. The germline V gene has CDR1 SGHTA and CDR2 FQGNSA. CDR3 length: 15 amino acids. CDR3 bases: TGTGCCAGCAGGTATACAGGGGGGCCCACAGATACGCAGTATTTT. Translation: CASRYTGGPTDTQYF.